What follows are 8 T cell receptor beta chains derived from one specimen sequenced in a study of long-term antiretroviral therapy in people with HIV. The libraries were made with immunoSEQ v3.0 at survey level. Repertoires were generated with immunoSEQ multiplex PCR, while TCRdb's copy carries only in-frame clones and drops some. Among 17,000 or so clones listed, approximately 80% were seen once. The source was unsorted PBMCs, collected 0.3 years after starting antiretroviral therapy. Receptors originate from a man aged 18 to 30 with HIV.

The CDR3 here is CASSPSSTGDNSPLHF. The CDR3 DNA is TGTGCCAGCAGCCCATCTTCGACAGGGGATAATTCACCCCTCCACTTT. J is TRBJ1-6 and V is TRBV9, with 8 bases aligning to TRBD1. Germline values: CDR1 SGDLS, CDR2 YYNGEE. The CDR3 has 16 residues. Trimming removed 4 bases from V and 5 bases from J; junction bases left unmatched: 8.

This chain uses TRBV28 with TRBJ1-6; TRBD1 might be the D (5 bases). Trimming removed 4 bases from V and 4 bases from J, with 8 bases in between. The germline gives CDR1 MDHEN, CDR2 SYDVKM. The CDR3 is made up of 14 amino acids. The CDR3 is CASSSGRYNSPLHF. For the CDR3, the DNA is TGTGCCAGCAGTTCGGGACGGTATAATTCACCCCTCCACTTT.

V is TRBV5-1 and J is TRBJ2-1; D gene ambiguous. Germline CDR1 and CDR2: SGHRS and YFSETQ. The V and J ends lost 4 bases and 3 bases respectively, with 5 bases between them. This CDR3 is built from 12 residues. The CDR3 DNA follows: TGCGCCAGCAGCCTGGACTACAATGAGCAGTTCTTC. It yields the protein CASSLDYNEQFF. The full variable domain, rest sourced from reference TRBV5-1 and TRBJ2-1, is KAGVTQTPRYLIKTRGQQVTLSCSPISGHRSVSWYQQTPGQGLQFLFEYFSETQRNKGNFPGRFSGRQFSNSRSEMNVSTLELGDSALYLCASSLDYNEQFFGPGTRLTVL.

V and J are TRBV9 and TRBJ2-1; TRBD2 aligns across 10 bases. Germline V gives CDR1 SGDLS, CDR2 YYNGEE. The CDR3 is 16 residues long. The V gene end was trimmed by 3 bases and the J gene end by 2 bases; junction bases not matched to a gene: 5. The CDR3: CASSASSGGTYNEQFF. The CDR3 DNA reads as TGTGCCAGCAGCGCCTCTAGCGGGGGAACCTACAATGAGCAGTTCTTC.

This chain joins TRBV6-5 and TRBJ1-2; D unclear. This CDR3 contains 11 residues. Trimming took off 6 bases at V and 8 bases at J, with 10 bases between the two ends. Germline assignment: CDR1 MNHEY and CDR2 SVGAGI. The CDR3 sequence: CASRDEGGYTF. CDR3 DNA: TGTGCCAGCAGGGACGAAGGGGGCTACACCTTC.

V gene TRBV29-1 combines with J gene TRBJ2-5, with TRBD1 as a possible D gene (5 bases). The CDR3 consists of 14 residues. Germline values: CDR1 SQVTM, CDR2 ANQGSEA. Trimming removed 7 bases at V and 5 bases at J, with 20 bases between. The CDR3: CSAPHSPGMETQYF. The CDR3 nucleotides are TGCAGCGCGCCCCACTCTCCAGGGATGGAGACCCAGTACTTC.

The chain combines TRBV7-9 with TRBJ1-2; D is undetermined. Germline V gene data show CDR1 as SEHNR and CDR2 as FQNEAQ (reference sequence). V lost 4 bases and J lost 13, with 22 bases in between. CDR3 length equals 14 residues. CDR3 in DNA: TGTGCCAGCAGCTCCCCCCAAACGACGGTAGAGTTCACCTTC. Its translation: CASSSPQTTVEFTF.

The sample holds a few counts of this clone. The chain has TRBV30 and TRBJ2-7; possible D gene TRBD2, 6 bases. The CDR3 is made up of 10 amino acids. Trimming left V 5 bases short and J 6 bases short, with 8 bases between. The V gene's germline CDR1 is GTSNPN and CDR2 SVGIG (reference sequence). CDR3 region: CAWGGTEQYF. In nucleotides, the CDR3 is TGTGCCTGGGGCGGGACCGAGCAGTACTTC.